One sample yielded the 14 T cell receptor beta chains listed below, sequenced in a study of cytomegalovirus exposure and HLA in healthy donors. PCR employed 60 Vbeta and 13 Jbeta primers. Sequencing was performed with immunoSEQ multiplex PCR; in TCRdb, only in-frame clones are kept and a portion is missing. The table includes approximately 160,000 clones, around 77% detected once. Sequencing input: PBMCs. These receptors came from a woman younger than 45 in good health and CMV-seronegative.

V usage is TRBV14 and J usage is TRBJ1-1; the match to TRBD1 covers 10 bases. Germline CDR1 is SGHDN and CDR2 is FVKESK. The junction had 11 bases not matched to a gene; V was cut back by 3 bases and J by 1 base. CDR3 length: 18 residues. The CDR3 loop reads CASSHLGQGVVGNTEAFF. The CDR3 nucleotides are TGTGCCAGCAGCCACCTAGGACAGGGGGTCGTCGGGAACACTGAAGCTTTCTTT.

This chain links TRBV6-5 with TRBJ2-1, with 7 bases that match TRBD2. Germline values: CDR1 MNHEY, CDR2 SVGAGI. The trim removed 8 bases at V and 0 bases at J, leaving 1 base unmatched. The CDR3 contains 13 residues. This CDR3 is CASWGGSYNEQFF. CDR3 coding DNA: TGTGCCAGCTGGGGGGGCTCCTACAATGAGCAGTTCTTC.

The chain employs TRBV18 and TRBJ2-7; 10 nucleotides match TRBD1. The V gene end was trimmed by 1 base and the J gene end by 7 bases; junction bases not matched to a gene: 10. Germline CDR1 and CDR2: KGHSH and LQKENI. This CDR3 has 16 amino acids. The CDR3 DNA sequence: TGTGCCAGCTCACCACGGTCAGGGACAGGGGTGAAGGAGCAGTACTTC. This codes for CASSPRSGTGVKEQYF.

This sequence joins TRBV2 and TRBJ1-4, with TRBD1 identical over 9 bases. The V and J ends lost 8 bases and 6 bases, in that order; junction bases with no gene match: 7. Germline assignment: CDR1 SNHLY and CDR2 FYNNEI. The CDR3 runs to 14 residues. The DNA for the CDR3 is TGTGCCAGCGGGGGCACAGGGGGCCATGAAAAACTGTTTTTT. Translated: CASGGTGGHEKLFF.

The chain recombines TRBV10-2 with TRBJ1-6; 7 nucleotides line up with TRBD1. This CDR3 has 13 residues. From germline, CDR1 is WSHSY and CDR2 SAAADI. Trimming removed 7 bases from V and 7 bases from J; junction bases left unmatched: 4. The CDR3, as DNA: TGCGCCAGCACTGGGACAGCCAATTCACCCCTCCACTTT. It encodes CASTGTANSPLHF.

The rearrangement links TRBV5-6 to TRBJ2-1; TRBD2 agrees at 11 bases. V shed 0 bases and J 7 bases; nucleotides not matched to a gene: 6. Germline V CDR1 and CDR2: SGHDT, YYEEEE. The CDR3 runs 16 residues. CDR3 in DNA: TGTGCCAGCAGCTTGGGCCTAGCGGGAGGAGCGAATGAGCAGTTCTTC. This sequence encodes CASSLGLAGGANEQFF.

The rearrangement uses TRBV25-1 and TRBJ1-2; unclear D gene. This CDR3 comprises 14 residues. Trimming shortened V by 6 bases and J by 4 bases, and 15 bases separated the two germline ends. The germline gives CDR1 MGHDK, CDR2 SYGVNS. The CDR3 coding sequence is TGTGCCAGCAGCCCCTACGGGGAAGTCTATGGCTACACCTTC. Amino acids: CASSPYGEVYGYTF.

The CDR3: CASSLSTGQGLEQYF. The CDR3 coding sequence is TGTGCCAGCAGTTTATCGACCGGACAGGGGCTCGAGCAGTACTTC. The chain links TRBV27 to TRBJ2-7; 9 bases line up with TRBD1. J was trimmed by 6 bases and V by 0 bases; bases with no gene match: 6. In germline, CDR1 is MNHEY, CDR2 SMNVEV (reference sequence). This CDR3 spans 15 amino acids.

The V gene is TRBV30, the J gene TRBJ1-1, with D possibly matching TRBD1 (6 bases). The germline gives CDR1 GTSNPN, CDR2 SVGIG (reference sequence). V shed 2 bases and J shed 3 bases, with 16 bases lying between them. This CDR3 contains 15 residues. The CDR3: CAWSPQGGSYTEAFF. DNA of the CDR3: TGTGCCTGGAGTCCTCAAGGGGGTTCTTACACTGAAGCTTTCTTT.

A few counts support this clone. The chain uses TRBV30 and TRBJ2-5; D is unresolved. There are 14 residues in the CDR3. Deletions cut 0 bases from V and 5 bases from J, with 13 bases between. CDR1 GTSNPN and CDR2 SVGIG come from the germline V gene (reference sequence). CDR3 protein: CAWSVPPGGETQYF. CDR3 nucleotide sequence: TGTGCCTGGAGTGTACCCCCGGGTGGGGAGACCCAGTACTTC.

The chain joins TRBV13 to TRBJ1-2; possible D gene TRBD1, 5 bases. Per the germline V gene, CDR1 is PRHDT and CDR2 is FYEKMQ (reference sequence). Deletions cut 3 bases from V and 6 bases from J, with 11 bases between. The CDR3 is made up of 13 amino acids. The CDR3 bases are TGTGCCAGCAGCTTCGGGGGGGAGAATGGCTACACCTTC. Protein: CASSFGGENGYTF.

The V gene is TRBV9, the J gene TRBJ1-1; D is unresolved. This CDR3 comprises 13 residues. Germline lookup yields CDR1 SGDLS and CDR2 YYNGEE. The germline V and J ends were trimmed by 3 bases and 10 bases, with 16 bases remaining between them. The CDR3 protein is CASSAGGEEGAFF. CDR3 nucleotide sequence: TGTGCCAGCAGCGCGGGTGGAGAGGAGGGAGCTTTCTTT.

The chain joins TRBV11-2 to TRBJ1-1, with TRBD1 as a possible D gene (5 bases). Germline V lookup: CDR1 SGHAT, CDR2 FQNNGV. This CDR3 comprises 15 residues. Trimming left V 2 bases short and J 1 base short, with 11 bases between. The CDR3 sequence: CASSLMKGQNTEAFF. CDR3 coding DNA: TGTGCCAGCAGCTTAATGAAGGGGCAGAACACTGAAGCTTTCTTT.

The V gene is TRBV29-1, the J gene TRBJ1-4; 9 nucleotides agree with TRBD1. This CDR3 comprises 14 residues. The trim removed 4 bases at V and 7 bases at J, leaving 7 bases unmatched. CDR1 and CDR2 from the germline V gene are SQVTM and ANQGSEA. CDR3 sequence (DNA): TGCAGCGTTGCCGCGGGGACAGGGAGTGAAAAACTGTTTTTT. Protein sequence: CSVAAGTGSEKLFF.